The 20 T cell receptor beta chains reported below all come from one sample, sequenced in a study of blood T cell repertoires in COVID-19. Profiling relied on immunoSEQ multiplex PCR, and the TCRdb table lists in-frame clones only, not all of them. The table includes about 170,000 clones, around four fifths detected once. The sample taken for sequencing was peripheral blood. These receptors were taken from an elderly woman with COVID-19, enrolled during active disease.

The rearrangement uses TRBV7-8 and TRBJ2-3; 8 nucleotides match TRBD1. CDR3 length equals 14 residues. V lost 3 bases to trimming and J lost 5 bases; unmatched junction nucleotides: 4. Germline V gene data show CDR1 as SGHVS and CDR2 as FQNEAQ. The CDR3 sequence is CASSLDRARDTQYF. CDR3 sequence (DNA): TGTGCCAGCAGCTTGGACAGGGCGAGAGATACGCAGTATTTT.

The rearrangement uses TRBV18 and TRBJ2-1, with TRBD2 matching over 12 bases. With V trimmed by 5 bases and J by 4 bases, 3 bases remained unmatched. Germline CDR1 reads KGHSH; CDR2 reads LQKENI. CDR3 length: 15 amino acids. The CDR3 sequence is CASSYTSGRYNEQFF. CDR3 sequence (DNA): TGTGCCAGCTCATACACTAGCGGGAGGTACAATGAGCAGTTCTTC.

CDR3 in DNA: TGCAGCGTTGAACCCCAGTCAAACATTCAGTACTTC. Protein: CSVEPQSNIQYF. V is TRBV29-1 and J is TRBJ2-4, with unresolved D. Germline CDR1 reads SQVTM; CDR2 reads ANQGSEA. The CDR3 covers 12 residues. The ends were cut back, 2 bases at V and 6 bases at J, with 8 bases in the middle.

The chain employs TRBV30 and TRBJ2-1; D unresolved. The CDR3 is 12 residues long. In germline, CDR1 is GTSNPN, CDR2 SVGIG (reference sequence). The CDR3 DNA reads TGTGTGCCTTGGGCCCAGAGCAATGAGCAGTTCTTC. It encodes CVPWAQSNEQFF.

This clone occurred once. V gene TRBV5-5 combines with J gene TRBJ1-4, with 9 bases matching TRBD1. The CDR3 runs 14 residues. The V gene end was trimmed by 4 bases and the J gene end by 8 bases; junction bases not matched to a gene: 6. Germline CDR1 SGHKS, CDR2 YYEKEE (reference sequence). Here the CDR3 reads CASSPTGGREKLFF. CDR3 in DNA: TGTGCCAGCAGCCCGACAGGGGGGAGAGAAAAACTGTTTTTT.

The rearrangement joins TRBV11-3 to TRBJ1-1; unclear D gene. V shed 1 base and J shed 1 base, with 7 bases lying between them. The CDR3 contains 14 residues. Germline V gives CDR1 SGHNT, CDR2 YENEEA. The CDR3 loop is CASSLGVGNTEAFF. The DNA of the CDR3 is TGTGCCAGCAGCTTAGGAGTTGGGAACACTGAAGCTTTCTTT.

The chain employs TRBV19 and TRBJ2-4, with D tentatively TRBD2 (5 bases). V dropped 3 bases and J dropped 2 bases, with 8 bases sitting between them. The CDR3 runs 14 residues. CDR1 and CDR2 (germline): LNHDA, SQIVND (reference sequence). The CDR3 DNA reads as TGTGCCAGTAGTATCGACTATACCAAAAACATTCAGTACTTC. It translates to CASSIDYTKNIQYF.

The V and J genes are TRBV3-1 (or the pseudogene TRBV3-2) and TRBJ2-1; D remains unclear. The germline V and J ends were trimmed by 4 bases and 5 bases, with 12 bases remaining between them. Germline CDR1 LGHDT, CDR2 YNNKEL (reference sequence). This CDR3 has 14 amino acids. CDR3 protein: CASSPEEVDNEQFF. CDR3 nucleotides: TGTGCCAGCAGCCCGGAAGAGGTTGACAATGAGCAGTTCTTC.

This chain uses TRBV6-6 with TRBJ1-2, with 9 bases identical to TRBD1. J lost 7 bases, V lost 7 bases, and 10 bases had no gene match. The germline V gene encodes CDR1 MNHNY and CDR2 SVGAGI (reference sequence). The CDR3 consists of 14 residues. CDR3 amino acids: CASIPRTGDRGYTF. In DNA form, the CDR3 reads TGTGCCAGCATCCCCCGGACAGGGGACCGTGGCTACACCTTC.

This chain links TRBV12-3 or TRBV12-4 with TRBJ1-5; weak D call: TRBD1 (6 bases). Trimming stripped 6 bases from V and 9 bases from J, with 15 bases between. The CDR3 sequence is 13 residues long. CDR3: CASSRTAPRPQHF. Written as DNA, the CDR3 is TGTGCCAGCAGCCGGACAGCTCCCAGGCCCCAGCATTTT.

This clone was detected once. The gene calls are TRBV27 and TRBJ1-1; 7 bases are a match to TRBD1. The V and J ends lost 9 bases and 4 bases, in that order; junction bases with no gene match: 5. This CDR3 is built from 12 residues. Germline assignment: CDR1 MNHEY and CDR2 SMNVEV (reference sequence). CDR3 protein: CASKGQVTEAFF. Written as DNA, the CDR3 is TGTGCCAGTAAAGGACAGGTCACTGAAGCTTTCTTT.

The chain is built from TRBV5-1 and TRBJ1-1; a weak D match, TRBD1 (6 bases). The V gene's germline CDR1 is SGHRS and CDR2 YFSETQ. The CDR3 length is 13 residues. The germline V and J ends were trimmed by 4 bases and 4 bases, with 11 bases remaining between them. The CDR3 sequence: CASSSTGSTEAFF. CDR3 nucleotide sequence: TGCGCCAGCAGCAGTACAGGGAGCACTGAAGCTTTCTTT.

The chain uses TRBV7-9 and TRBJ1-4; D is undetermined. Trimming took off 5 bases at V and 7 bases at J, with 20 bases between the two ends. Germline CDR1 and CDR2: SEHNR and FQNEAQ (reference sequence). This CDR3 has 16 amino acids. CDR3 bases: TGTGCCAGCAGCCCTCCCACAGCCGTGAGTTTTGAAAAACTGTTTTTT. Translation: CASSPPTAVSFEKLFF.

Many counts were recorded for this clone. This sequence joins TRBV25-1 and TRBJ1-2; D gene uncertain. With 2 bases removed from V and 5 bases from J, the gap between germline ends came to 6 bases. Per germline, CDR1 MGHDK and CDR2 SYGVNS. The CDR3 loop spans 12 amino acids. CDR3: CASSETGYGYTF. The CDR3, as DNA: TGTGCCAGCAGTGAAACCGGTTATGGCTACACCTTC.

The table lists this clone with a count of one. The chain recombines TRBV25-1 with TRBJ2-7; D perhaps matches TRBD1 (5 bases). V gave up 6 bases and J gave up 3 bases, with 18 bases separating them. The CDR3 is made up of 15 amino acids. Germline V gives CDR1 MGHDK, CDR2 SYGVNS. The CDR3 DNA reads as TGTGCCAGCAGCTCGAAAGGGGTAGGGGACTACGAGCAGTACTTC. Amino acid sequence: CASSSKGVGDYEQYF.

This clone was detected once. This chain links TRBV5-6 with TRBJ2-5; D not certain. The CDR3 spans 13 residues. Germline CDR1 reads SGHDT; CDR2 reads YYEEEE. Deletions cut 0 bases from V and 4 bases from J, with 7 bases between. CDR3 sequence reads: CASSLAGRETQYF. The CDR3 DNA sequence: TGTGCCAGCAGCTTGGCTGGGCGAGAGACCCAGTACTTC.

This chain connects TRBV20-1 to TRBJ1-2; D not resolved. Looked up from germline, CDR1 is DFQATT and CDR2 is SNEGSKA (reference sequence). This CDR3 region has 12 residues. Between the trimmed V and J ends, which lost 3 bases and 8 bases, there was a span of 13 bases. CDR3 residues: CSASPQVRGYTF. For the CDR3, the DNA is TGCAGTGCTAGTCCCCAGGTTCGCGGCTACACCTTC.

The genes are TRBV15 and TRBJ2-5; no clear D. Germline V lookup: CDR1 LNHNV, CDR2 YYDKDF (reference sequence). The CDR3 length is 15 residues. V lost 3 bases, J lost 5 bases, and 16 bases lay in between. DNA of the CDR3: TGTGCCACCAGCAGCGACTCCGAGGTATATGAGACCCAGTACTTC. Translating gives CATSSDSEVYETQYF.

The chain joins TRBV19 to TRBJ2-7; possible D gene TRBD2, 7 bases. Germline V lookup: CDR1 LNHDA, CDR2 SQIVND (reference sequence). The CDR3 contains 13 residues. V lost 9 bases and J 3 bases, leaving 15 bases between the germline ends. In DNA, the CDR3 is TGTGCCAGCAGAGGGGGGGCCCGCTACGAGCAGTACTTC. It yields the protein CASRGGARYEQYF.

A few counts support this clone. The V call is TRBV27, the J call TRBJ2-7; 15 bases are shared with TRBD2. With 0 bases clipped from V and 10 bases from J, the junction kept 7 bases outside the gene matches. This CDR3 comprises 16 residues. The germline V gene has CDR1 MNHEY and CDR2 SMNVEV (reference sequence). The CDR3 loop is CASSLSTRTSGREQYF. CDR3 sequence (DNA): TGTGCCAGCAGTTTATCGACTCGGACTAGCGGGAGGGAACAGTACTTC.